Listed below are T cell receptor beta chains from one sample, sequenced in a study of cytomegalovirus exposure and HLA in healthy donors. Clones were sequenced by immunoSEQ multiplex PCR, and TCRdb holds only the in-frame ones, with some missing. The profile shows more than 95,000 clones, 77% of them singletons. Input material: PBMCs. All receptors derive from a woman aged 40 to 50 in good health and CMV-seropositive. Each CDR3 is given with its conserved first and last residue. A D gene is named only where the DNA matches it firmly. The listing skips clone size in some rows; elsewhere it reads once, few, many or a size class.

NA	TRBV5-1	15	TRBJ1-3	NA	TGCGCCAGCAGCTTGGCACAGGGTAATGGAAACACCATATATTTT	CASSLAQGNGNTIYF
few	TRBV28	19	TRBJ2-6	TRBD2	TGTGCCAGCAGTTTAGTCCTTCGCGGGGGATCCTCTGGGGCCAACGTCCTGACTTTC	CASSLVLRGGSSGANVLTF
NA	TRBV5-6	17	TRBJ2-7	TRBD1	TGTGCCAGCAGCTTGGTTCTCGGACAGGGCAGCTCCTACGAGCAGTACTTC	CASSLVLGQGSSYEQYF
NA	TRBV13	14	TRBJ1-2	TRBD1	TGTGCCAGCAGCTTAGGTACAGGGGCAGGTGGCTACACCTTC	CASSLGTGAGGYTF
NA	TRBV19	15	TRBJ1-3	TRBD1	TGTGCCAGTAAAGGACAGGGGTCATCAGGAAACACCATATATTTT	CASKGQGSSGNTIYF
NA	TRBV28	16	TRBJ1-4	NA	TGTGCCAGCATTGGGGGGAGGGCTGCAACTAATGAAAAACTGTTTTTT	CASIGGRAATNEKLFF
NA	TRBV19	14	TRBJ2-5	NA	TGTGCCAGTAGTACGGGGTGGGGTCGGCAGACCCAGTACTTC	CASSTGWGRQTQYF
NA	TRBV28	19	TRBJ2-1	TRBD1	TGTGCCAGCAGTGGAACGGGGGCGGGGACAGGGAAAATTTACAATGAGCAGTTCTTC	CASSGTGAGTGKIYNEQFF
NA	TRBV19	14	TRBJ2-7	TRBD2	TGTGCCTCACGGCTAGCGGGAGGGACCTACGAGCAGTACTTC	CASRLAGGTYEQYF
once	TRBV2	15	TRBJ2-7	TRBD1	TGTGCCAGCAGTGCGGGACAGGCGAGAGGCTACGAGCAGTACTTC	CASSAGQARGYEQYF
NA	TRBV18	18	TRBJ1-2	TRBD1	TGTGCCAGCTCACTCACGGGACAGGGACAGACTACAAACTATGGCTACACCTTC	CASSLTGQGQTTNYGYTF
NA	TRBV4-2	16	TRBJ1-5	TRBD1	TGTGCCAGCAGCCCTCGGGACAGGGGGATGAATCAGCCCCAGCATTTT	CASSPRDRGMNQPQHF
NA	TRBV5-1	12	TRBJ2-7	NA	TGCGCCAGCAGCGCTCCGGGGGACGAGCAGTACTTC	CASSAPGDEQYF
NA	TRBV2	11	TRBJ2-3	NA	TGTGCCAGCAGTTACACAGATACGCAGTATTTT	CASSYTDTQYF
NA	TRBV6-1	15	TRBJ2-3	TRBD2	TGTGCCAGCAGGAGGACTAGCGGGGGAACAGATACGCAGTATTTT	CASRRTSGGTDTQYF
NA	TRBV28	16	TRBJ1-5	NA	TGTGCCAGCAGTATCTTGACAGGATCTCACAATCAGCCCCAGCATTTT	CASSILTGSHNQPQHF
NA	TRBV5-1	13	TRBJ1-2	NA	TGCGCCAGCAGCTTGGTCCAGAGGGCCGTCTACACCTTC	CASSLVQRAVYTF
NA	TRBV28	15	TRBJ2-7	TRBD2	TGTGCCAGCAGCTTTCTTGCGGGAGTTCCCTACGAGCAGTACTTC	CASSFLAGVPYEQYF
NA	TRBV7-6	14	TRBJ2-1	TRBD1	TGTGCCAGCAGCGGGGGACAGGTCTACAATGAGCAGTTCTTC	CASSGGQVYNEQFF
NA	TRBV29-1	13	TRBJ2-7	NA	TGCAGCGTCGCGGGACAGACCTCCTACGAGCAGTACTTC	CSVAGQTSYEQYF
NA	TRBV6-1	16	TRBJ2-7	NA	TGTGCCAGCAGTGACAGAAGGGGCCATATGTACTACGAGCAGTACTTC	CASSDRRGHMYYEQYF
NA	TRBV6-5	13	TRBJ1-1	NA	TGTGCCAGCAGAAAGTCGGCGGAGACTGAAGCTTTCTTT	CASRKSAETEAFF
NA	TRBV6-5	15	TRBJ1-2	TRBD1	TGTGCCAGCAGTTCCCGGACAGGGGGGGGCTATGGCTACACCTTC	CASSSRTGGGYGYTF
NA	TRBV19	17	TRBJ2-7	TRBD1	TGTGCCAGTAGTATAGCGGGGACAGGGACCGGCTCCTACGAGCAGTACTTC	CASSIAGTGTGSYEQYF
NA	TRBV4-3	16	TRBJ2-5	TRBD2	TGCGCCAGCAGCCGTCAAGCGGGGGGACATCAAGAGACCCAGTACTTC	CASSRQAGGHQETQYF
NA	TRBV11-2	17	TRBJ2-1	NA	TGTGCCAGCAGCTTAATCCAGGGGGGTGAGTCCTACAATGAGCAGTTCTTC	CASSLIQGGESYNEQFF
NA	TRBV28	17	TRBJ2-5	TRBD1	TGTGCCAGCAGTTCCTATACGAGGGACAGGGGGCGAGAGACCCAGTACTTC	CASSSYTRDRGRETQYF
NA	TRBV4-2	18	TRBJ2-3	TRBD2	TGTGCCAGCAGCCAAGTGGGGACCTTCCGGGAGGGTACAGATACGCAGTATTTT	CASSQVGTFREGTDTQYF
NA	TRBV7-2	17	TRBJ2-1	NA	TGTGCCAGCAGCTCCAGCTCAGGGGGACTTGGCTACAATGAGCAGTTCTTC	CASSSSSGGLGYNEQFF
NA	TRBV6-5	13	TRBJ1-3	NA	TGTGCCAGCAGACTGAGCTCTGGAAACACCATATATTTT	CASRLSSGNTIYF
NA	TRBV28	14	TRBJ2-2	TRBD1	TGTGCCACAGAGACCGGGACAGGGGCCGGGGAGCTGTTTTTT	CATETGTGAGELFF
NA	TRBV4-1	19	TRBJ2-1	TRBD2	TGCGCCAGCAGCCCGACTCTCTTTAGCGGGGCTCATTATAAGAGCCAGCAGTTCTTC	CASSPTLFSGAHYKSQQFF
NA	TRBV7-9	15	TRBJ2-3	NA	TGTGCCAGCAGCCAATTAGTGGAGGGAGCAGATACGCAGTATTTT	CASSQLVEGADTQYF
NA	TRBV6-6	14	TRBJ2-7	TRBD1	TGTGCCAGCAGTACGGGACAGGGGGGACACGAGCAGTACTTC	CASSTGQGGHEQYF
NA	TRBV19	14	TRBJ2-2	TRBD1	TGTGCCAGTAGTATTCGGACAGGGACCGGGGAGCTGTTTTTT	CASSIRTGTGELFF
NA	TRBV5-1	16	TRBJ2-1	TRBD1	TGCGCCAGCAGCTTGAGGACAGGGGATTGGGGCAATGAGCAGTTCTTC	CASSLRTGDWGNEQFF
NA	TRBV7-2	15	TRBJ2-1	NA	TGTGCCAGCAGCTCGTCCGTCGGGTTTTCCAATGAGCAGTTCTTC	CASSSSVGFSNEQFF
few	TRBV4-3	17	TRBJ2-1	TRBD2	TGCGCCAGCAGCCAAGATCGTTCACTAGCGGCCTACAATGAGCAGTTCTTC	CASSQDRSLAAYNEQFF
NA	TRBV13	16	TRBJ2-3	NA	TGTGCCAGCAGCTTAGGACTCGCCCCCACCACAGATACGCAGTATTTT	CASSLGLAPTTDTQYF
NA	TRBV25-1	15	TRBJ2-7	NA	TGTGCCAGCAGTGAATCAGGGGCCGGGACCTACGAGCAGTACTTC	CASSESGAGTYEQYF
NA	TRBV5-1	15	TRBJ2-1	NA	TGCGCCAGCAGCTTAAAGTCCAGCTCCTACAATGAGCAGTTCTTC	CASSLKSSSYNEQFF
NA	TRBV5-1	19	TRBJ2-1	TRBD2	TGCGCCAGCAGCCGAGGACTAGCGGGAGGCGGTAGCTCCTACAATGAGCAGTTCTTC	CASSRGLAGGGSSYNEQFF
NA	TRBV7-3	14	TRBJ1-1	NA	TGTGCCAGCAGCTTAACGGGGGCGGGCACTGAAGCTTTCTTT	CASSLTGAGTEAFF